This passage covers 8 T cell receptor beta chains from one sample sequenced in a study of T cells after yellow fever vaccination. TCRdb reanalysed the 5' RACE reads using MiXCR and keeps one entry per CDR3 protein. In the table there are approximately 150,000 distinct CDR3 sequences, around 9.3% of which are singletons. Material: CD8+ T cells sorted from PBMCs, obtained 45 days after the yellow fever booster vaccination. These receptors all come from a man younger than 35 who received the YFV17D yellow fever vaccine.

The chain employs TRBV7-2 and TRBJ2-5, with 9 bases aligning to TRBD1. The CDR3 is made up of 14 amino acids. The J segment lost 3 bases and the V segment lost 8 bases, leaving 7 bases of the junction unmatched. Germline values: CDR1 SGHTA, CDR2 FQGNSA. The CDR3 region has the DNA TGTGCCAGCCCCTCCGGGACAGGGAAAGAGACCCAGTACTTC. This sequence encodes CASPSGTGKETQYF.

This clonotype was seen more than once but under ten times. The CDR3 DNA follows: TGTGCCAGCAGTCCCGGGACATCGGTTCATAATGAAAAACTGTTTTTT. This sequence encodes CASSPGTSVHNEKLFF. The rearrangement links TRBV7-2 to TRBJ1-4; the D gene is possibly TRBD1 (6 bases). The V gene lost 6 bases and the J gene lost 4 bases, with 18 bases spanning the gap. Germline CDR1 SGHTA, CDR2 FQGNSA. The CDR3 contains 16 residues.

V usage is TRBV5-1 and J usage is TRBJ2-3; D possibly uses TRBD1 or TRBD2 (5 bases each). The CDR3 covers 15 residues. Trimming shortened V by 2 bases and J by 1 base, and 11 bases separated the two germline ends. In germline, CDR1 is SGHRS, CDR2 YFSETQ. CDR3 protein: CASSLHWDGTDTQYF. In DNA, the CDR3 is TGCGCCAGCAGCTTACACTGGGACGGCACAGATACGCAGTATTTT.

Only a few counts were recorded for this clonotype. The CDR3 region is CASSLAWTGGMNGYTF. CDR3 coding DNA: TGTGCCAGCAGCTTAGCTTGGACAGGGGGCATGAATGGCTACACCTTC. The rearrangement uses TRBV7-6 and TRBJ1-2; 11 nucleotides match TRBD1. Germline loops: CDR1 SGHVS, CDR2 FNYEAQ. The CDR3 loop spans 16 amino acids. V was clipped by 0 bases and J by 6 bases; unmatched bases: 6.

As DNA, the CDR3 is TGTGCCAGCAGGCCGGGACTAACCTACAATGAGCAGTTCTTC. Encoded protein: CASRPGLTYNEQFF. The chain employs TRBV6-2 or TRBV6-3 and TRBJ2-1, with 7 positions matching TRBD2. Trimming at V came to 6 bases and at J to 2 bases, leaving 4 bases not matched to a gene. CDR3 length: 14 amino acids. Germline CDR1 and CDR2: MNHEY and SVGEGT.

DNA of the CDR3: TGTGCCAGCAGCGTAGTCGGGGACACTGAAGCTTTCTTT. Encoded protein: CASSVVGDTEAFF. This rearrangement joins TRBV9 to TRBJ1-1, with D uncertain. Germline V gene sequence: CDR1 SGDLS, CDR2 YYNGEE. V was trimmed by 0 bases and J by 3 bases, leaving 6 bases between them. The CDR3 totals 13 residues.

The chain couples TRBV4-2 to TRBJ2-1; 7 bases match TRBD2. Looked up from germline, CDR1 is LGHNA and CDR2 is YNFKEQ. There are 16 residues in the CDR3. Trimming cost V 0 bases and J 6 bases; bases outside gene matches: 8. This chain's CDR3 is CASSQDHAAGVNEQFF. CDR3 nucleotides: TGTGCCAGCAGCCAAGACCATGCTGCGGGGGTCAATGAGCAGTTCTTC.

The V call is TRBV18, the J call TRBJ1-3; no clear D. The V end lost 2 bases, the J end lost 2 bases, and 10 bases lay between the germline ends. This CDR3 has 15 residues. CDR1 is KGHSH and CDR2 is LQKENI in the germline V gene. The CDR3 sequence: CASSPGGGPGNTIYF. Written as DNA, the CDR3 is TGTGCCAGCTCACCAGGAGGAGGGCCTGGAAACACCATATATTTT.